These 11 T cell receptor beta chains originate from one sample sequenced in a study of metastatic and nonmetastatic thyroid tumors. Among the patients, none had received any treatment before thyroid surgery. Using MiXCR, TCRdb re-called clones from the PCR reads. The table records about 5,000 clones, roughly a fifth of them present only once. The sample consisted of adjacent normal tissue. The receptors were gathered from a male donor with papillary thyroid cancer or a benign thyroid nodule (not recorded which). Some clones in this sample may be carry-over from other donors' samples.

The chain combines TRBV20-1 with TRBJ2-1; D ambiguous. The length of the CDR3 is 14 residues. Trimming took 3 bases from V and 0 from J, leaving 9 bases between them. CDR1 and CDR2 (germline): DFQATT, SNEGSKA (reference sequence). The CDR3 bases are TGCAGTGCTAGTTCCAGTCACTCCTACAATGAGCAGTTCTTC. This codes for CSASSSHSYNEQFF.

This clone has a handful of counts. This chain connects TRBV10-3 to TRBJ2-1; perhaps TRBD2 as D (6 bases). Trimming took 3 bases from V and 0 from J, leaving 9 bases between them. CDR1 and CDR2 (germline): ENHRY, SYGVKD. The CDR3 totals 15 residues. The CDR3 nucleotides are TGTGCCATCAGTGACCCCGGGAGCTCCTACAATGAGCAGTTCTTC. This encodes CAISDPGSSYNEQFF.

By its share, this clone is medium-sized. The chain recombines TRBV6-1 with TRBJ2-5; TRBD2 matches at 11 bases. This CDR3 region has 15 residues. The trim removed 2 bases at V and 1 base at J, leaving 0 bases unmatched. CDR1 is MNHNS, CDR2 SASEGT, per germline. Here the CDR3 reads CASSELAGGQETQYF. CDR3 nucleotides: TGTGCCAGCAGTGAACTAGCGGGGGGCCAAGAGACCCAGTACTTC.

In its sample, this clone ranks as medium-sized (0.01 to 0.1%). The CDR3 loop reads CATSREHTGSGETQYF. In DNA, the CDR3 is TGTGCCACCAGCAGGGAACATACAGGGTCTGGAGAGACCCAGTACTTC. The J gene is TRBJ2-5, the V gene TRBV15, with a tentative D call TRBD1 (6 bases). V dropped 3 bases and J dropped 4 bases, with 18 bases sitting between them. Germline CDR1 LNHNV, CDR2 YYDKDF (reference sequence). This CDR3 region has 16 residues.

This clone was counted many times. The chain couples TRBV27 to TRBJ1-1; the D is unclear. This CDR3 region has 16 residues. Germline loops: CDR1 MNHEY, CDR2 SMNVEV (reference sequence). The V and J ends lost 4 bases and 0 bases respectively, with 15 bases between them. The CDR3 DNA sequence: TGTGCCAGCAGTTCGAGACTCAACCCCATGAACACTGAAGCTTTCTTT. It translates to CASSSRLNPMNTEAFF.

This clone was detected only a few times. V usage is TRBV6-6 and J usage is TRBJ2-7; D perhaps matches TRBD2 (6 bases). Per germline, CDR1 MNHNY and CDR2 SVGAGI (reference sequence). CDR3 length equals 14 residues. Trimming stripped 3 bases from V and 2 bases from J, with 11 bases between. The CDR3 DNA sequence: TGTGCCAGCAGTTATAGGAGGGGAGCCTACGAGCAGTACTTC. As protein: CASSYRRGAYEQYF.

The chain employs TRBV5-6 and TRBJ1-2; D is possibly TRBD1 (5 bases). The CDR3 has 14 residues. Germline V lookup: CDR1 SGHDT, CDR2 YYEEEE. V dropped 6 bases and J dropped 4 bases, with 16 bases sitting between them. The CDR3 sequence is CASTPWSGSYGYTF. Written as DNA, the CDR3 is TGTGCCAGCACCCCTTGGTCAGGGAGCTATGGCTACACCTTC.

This clone is medium-sized within its sample. The chain recombines TRBV11-2 with TRBJ2-5, with D perhaps given as TRBD1 or TRBD2 (5 bases each). Germline V gives CDR1 SGHAT, CDR2 FQNNGV. The CDR3 is 12 residues long. The V gene lost 4 bases and the J gene lost 5 bases, with 8 bases spanning the gap. CDR3 in amino acids: CASSSEGETQYF. The CDR3 DNA reads TGTGCCAGCAGCTCAGAGGGGGAGACCCAGTACTTC.

The table lists this clone with many counts. A much more abundant neighbour one base away suggests this may be a read error. This chain connects TRBV20-1 to TRBJ1-2, with D perhaps TRBD1 (5 bases). Germline CDR1 reads DFQATT; CDR2 reads SNEGSKA (reference sequence). This CDR3 contains 14 residues. CDR3 sequence reads: CNAGEAGIDYGYTF. CDR3 DNA sequence: TGCAATGCTGGAGAAGCAGGGATCGACTATGGCTACACCTTC.

The chain links TRBV5-4 to TRBJ2-7, with D tentatively TRBD2 (7 bases). The V and J ends lost 1 base and 3 bases respectively, with 26 bases between them. The germline gives CDR1 SGHNT, CDR2 YYREEE (reference sequence). This CDR3 region has 19 residues. The CDR3 sequence: CASSLSLGGGPYLGYEQYF. The DNA of the CDR3 is TGTGCCAGCAGCTTGTCCCTTGGGGGGGGGCCTTACTTGGGCTACGAGCAGTACTTC. The whole variable domain, remainder taken from reference TRBV5-4 and TRBJ2-7, is ETGVTQSPTHLIKTRGQQVTLRCSSQSGHNTVSWYQQALGQGPQFIFQYYREEENGRGNFPPRFSGLQFPNYSSELNVNALELDDSALYLCASSLSLGGGPYLGYEQYFGPGTRLTVT.

The V call is TRBV27, the J call TRBJ2-1; D remains ambiguous. The CDR3 runs 13 residues. V was pared by 9 bases and J by 6 bases, with 15 bases between. CDR1 MNHEY and CDR2 SMNVEV come from the germline V gene (reference sequence). This CDR3 reads CASTPVSSNEQFF. DNA of the CDR3: TGTGCCAGTACGCCCGTATCGTCCAATGAGCAGTTCTTC.